This TCR beta chain was identified in a study of identical twins. Findings of the study overall: Conclusions were drawn cross-sectionally by statistical analysis, without following the same donors.

TCRdb ran MiXCR on the 5' RACE reads and lists one entry per CDR3 protein. The sample shows roughly 1.6 million distinct CDR3 sequences, under 35% of them seen only once. As to this clonotype: Its antigen is undetermined.

This TCR was sampled from a newborn girl in good health. Material for sequencing was cord blood.

The DNA for the CDR3 is TGTGCCAGCAGCAGCCTTCCCGGGAATGGCTACACCTTC. It specifies CASSSLPGNGYTF. The chain joins TRBV21-1 to TRBJ1-2; TRBD1 is the table's D call and was not checked against the DNA. TRBV21-1 is listed as a pseudogene. The CDR3 covers 13 residues.